This record concerns one TCR beta chain sequence. Its antigen is not known. Trimming left V 7 bases short and J 5 bases short, with 17 bases between. This CDR3 comprises 15 residues. Germline CDR1 and CDR2: MNHNS and SASEGT. Unrecorded immune exposures were likely, despite nominal health at sampling. The PCR ran on 60 Vbeta and 13 Jbeta primers. Profiled with immunoSEQ multiplex PCR; TCRdb holds only in-frame clones, not every one. The table shows 150,000 to 200,000 clones, with around 78% occurring only once. The data stem from a study of cytomegalovirus exposure and HLA in healthy donors. Study-wide points: There were 150 to 200 TCR beta chains listed as cytomegalovirus-associated.

The chain couples TRBV6-1 to TRBJ2-2; unclear D gene. The sample consisted of PBMCs. This TCR was recovered from a woman aged 35 to 49 in good health and CMV-seronegative. The CDR3 bases are TGTGCCAGCACCCCGAATTATAGTAGTACCGGGGAGCTGTTTTTT. This translates into CASTPNYSSTGELFF.